A selection of T cell receptor beta chains follows, all from one sample in a study of beta chain features in type 1 diabetes. Sequencing was performed with immunoSEQ multiplex PCR; in TCRdb, only in-frame clones are kept and a portion is missing. Of roughly 340,000 clones listed, 10% to 15% are singletons. The sample comprised naive CD4+ T cells from blood. Receptors were obtained from a woman aged 18-29 years with type 1 diabetes. CDR3s include the opening cysteine and the closing phenylalanine or tryptophan. The order of the fields is D gene, V gene, CDR3 length, J gene, clone size, CDR3 DNA, CDR3 protein. D genes are given only for firm matches. Some rows mark clone size as missing; the rest say once, few, many or name a class of expanded clone.

D gene: TRBD2; V gene: TRBV6-5; CDR3 length: 14; J gene: TRBJ2-3; clone size: .; CDR3 DNA: TGTGCCAGCAGCCCTAGCGGAGGCACAGATACGCAGTATTTT; CDR3 protein: CASSPSGGTDTQYF
D gene: .; V gene: TRBV6-6; CDR3 length: 13; J gene: TRBJ2-7; clone size: .; CDR3 DNA: TGTGCCAGCGCCGTGTGGGGAGAAAACGAGCAGTACTTC; CDR3 protein: CASAVWGENEQYF
D gene: TRBD1; V gene: TRBV30; CDR3 length: 16; J gene: TRBJ1-4; clone size: few; CDR3 DNA: TGTGCCTGGAGCGACGTGGGAACAGGGGTGTGGGAAAAACTGTTTTTT; CDR3 protein: CAWSDVGTGVWEKLFF
D gene: .; V gene: TRBV11-2; CDR3 length: 12; J gene: TRBJ1-5; clone size: .; CDR3 DNA: TGTGCCAGCAGCTTAGCGAATCAGCCCCAGCATTTT; CDR3 protein: CASSLANQPQHF
D gene: .; V gene: TRBV30; CDR3 length: 15; J gene: TRBJ1-2; clone size: .; CDR3 DNA: TGTGCCTGGAGTGGGGCCGGGGGGGAATACTATGGCTACACCTTC; CDR3 protein: CAWSGAGGEYYGYTF
D gene: .; V gene: TRBV7-9; CDR3 length: 14; J gene: TRBJ2-5; clone size: .; CDR3 DNA: TGTGCCAGCAGCTTAAGGTCGCAGCGGGAGACCCAGTACTTC; CDR3 protein: CASSLRSQRETQYF
D gene: .; V gene: TRBV11-2; CDR3 length: 13; J gene: TRBJ2-7; clone size: .; CDR3 DNA: TGTGCCAGCAGCCCACACCTCTCCTACGAGCAGTACTTC; CDR3 protein: CASSPHLSYEQYF
D gene: .; V gene: TRBV28; CDR3 length: 16; J gene: TRBJ2-6; clone size: .; CDR3 DNA: TGTGCCAGCCTCCCCCCCCCGGGGTCTGGGGCCAACGTCCTGACTTTC; CDR3 protein: CASLPPPGSGANVLTF
D gene: .; V gene: TRBV7-3; CDR3 length: 13; J gene: TRBJ2-7; clone size: .; CDR3 DNA: TGTGCCAGCAGCTTTGGTTTCGGGGACGAGCAGTACTTC; CDR3 protein: CASSFGFGDEQYF
D gene: .; V gene: TRBV7-8; CDR3 length: 14; J gene: TRBJ1-2; clone size: .; CDR3 DNA: TGTGCCAGCAGCACAGGAACAGGGACCTATGGCTACACCTTC; CDR3 protein: CASSTGTGTYGYTF
D gene: .; V gene: TRBV5-6; CDR3 length: 14; J gene: TRBJ2-1; clone size: .; CDR3 DNA: TGTGCCAGCAGCCCCCCGTGGGGAGGCAATGAGCAGTTCTTC; CDR3 protein: CASSPPWGGNEQFF
D gene: .; V gene: TRBV7-3; CDR3 length: 15; J gene: TRBJ1-1; clone size: few; CDR3 DNA: TGTGCCAGCAGCCCGTATAAGGGGTCGCGCACTGAAGCTTTCTTT; CDR3 protein: CASSPYKGSRTEAFF
D gene: TRBD2; V gene: TRBV5-4; CDR3 length: 16; J gene: TRBJ2-3; clone size: .; CDR3 DNA: TGTGCCAGCAGCTTGGCTAGCGGGGGCCGCACAGATACGCAGTATTTT; CDR3 protein: CASSLASGGRTDTQYF
D gene: .; V gene: TRBV29-1; CDR3 length: 14; J gene: TRBJ2-4; clone size: .; CDR3 DNA: TGCAGCGTTCGTCTGGGACTAGCCAAAAACATTCAGTACTTC; CDR3 protein: CSVRLGLAKNIQYF
D gene: .; V gene: TRBV7-9; CDR3 length: 14; J gene: TRBJ2-5; clone size: .; CDR3 DNA: TGTGCCAGCAGCCCCGTAGGGGTTCGAGAGACCCAGTACTTC; CDR3 protein: CASSPVGVRETQYF
D gene: TRBD2; V gene: TRBV5-4; CDR3 length: 16; J gene: TRBJ2-3; clone size: few; CDR3 DNA: TGTGCCAGCAGTATAACCGGGACTAGCGGCCGAGATACGCAGTATTTT; CDR3 protein: CASSITGTSGRDTQYF
D gene: .; V gene: TRBV7-9; CDR3 length: 15; J gene: TRBJ2-3; clone size: .; CDR3 DNA: TGTGCCAGCAGCTTAAAGGGGCGGTACACAGATACGCAGTATTTT; CDR3 protein: CASSLKGRYTDTQYF
D gene: .; V gene: TRBV15; CDR3 length: 14; J gene: TRBJ2-5; clone size: few; CDR3 DNA: TGTGCCACCAGCAGACATCTAGGCCAAGAGACCCAGTACTTC; CDR3 protein: CATSRHLGQETQYF
D gene: .; V gene: TRBV7-2; CDR3 length: 12; J gene: TRBJ1-1; clone size: few; CDR3 DNA: TGTGCCAGCAGCTTTTCCGGGACTGAAGCTTTCTTT; CDR3 protein: CASSFSGTEAFF
D gene: TRBD1; V gene: TRBV14; CDR3 length: 15; J gene: TRBJ2-1; clone size: .; CDR3 DNA: TGTGCCAGCAGCCCCCAACCCGGGAACAGGGGAAAACAGTTCTTC; CDR3 protein: CASSPQPGNRGKQFF
D gene: TRBD1; V gene: TRBV27; CDR3 length: 15; J gene: TRBJ2-7; clone size: few; CDR3 DNA: TGTGCCAGCAACCCAGGGGACAGGGGGCTACACGAGCAGTACTTC; CDR3 protein: CASNPGDRGLHEQYF
D gene: TRBD1; V gene: TRBV25-1; CDR3 length: 14; J gene: TRBJ2-7; clone size: .; CDR3 DNA: TGTGCCAGCAGTGAATATGAGGGGGCAAGAGAGCAGTACTTC; CDR3 protein: CASSEYEGAREQYF
D gene: TRBD1; V gene: TRBV18; CDR3 length: 16; J gene: TRBJ2-7; clone size: .; CDR3 DNA: TGTGCCAGCTCGCCCCGGCCGGGACAGGGCTCCTACGAGCAGTACTTC; CDR3 protein: CASSPRPGQGSYEQYF
D gene: .; V gene: TRBV6-6; CDR3 length: 12; J gene: TRBJ1-2; clone size: .; CDR3 DNA: TGTGCCAGCAATAATCCAGGGAATGGCTACACCTTC; CDR3 protein: CASNNPGNGYTF
D gene: TRBD1; V gene: TRBV19; CDR3 length: 15; J gene: TRBJ2-1; clone size: few; CDR3 DNA: TGTGCCAGTAGTCCGGGACAGGGGATCTACAATGAGCAGTTCTTC; CDR3 protein: CASSPGQGIYNEQFF
D gene: .; V gene: TRBV5-4; CDR3 length: 14; J gene: TRBJ2-5; clone size: .; CDR3 DNA: TGTGCCAGCAGCCCGCTAGGAAACCAAGAGACCCAGTACTTC; CDR3 protein: CASSPLGNQETQYF
D gene: TRBD1; V gene: TRBV30; CDR3 length: 15; J gene: TRBJ1-3; clone size: few; CDR3 DNA: TGTGCCTGGAGTGCGGACAGGCCATCTGGAAACACCATATATTTT; CDR3 protein: CAWSADRPSGNTIYF
D gene: .; V gene: TRBV5-4; CDR3 length: 14; J gene: TRBJ2-7; clone size: .; CDR3 DNA: TGTGCCAGCAGCTTGGTGGGGAGCTCCTACGAGCAGTACTTC; CDR3 protein: CASSLVGSSYEQYF
D gene: TRBD1; V gene: TRBV7-3; CDR3 length: 15; J gene: TRBJ2-5; clone size: .; CDR3 DNA: TGTGCCAGCGCCCCTAGACAGGGGTCCGGAGAGACCCAGTACTTC; CDR3 protein: CASAPRQGSGETQYF
D gene: .; V gene: TRBV10-3; CDR3 length: 14; J gene: TRBJ1-1; clone size: few; CDR3 DNA: TGTGCCACCTCTTTGGAGGGTTTGAACACTGAAGCTTTCTTT; CDR3 protein: CATSLEGLNTEAFF
D gene: .; V gene: TRBV2; CDR3 length: 14; J gene: TRBJ2-6; clone size: .; CDR3 DNA: TGTGCCAGCAGGGTCAGAGGTGGGGCCAACGTCCTGACTTTC; CDR3 protein: CASRVRGGANVLTF
D gene: TRBD2; V gene: TRBV27; CDR3 length: 16; J gene: TRBJ2-1; clone size: few; CDR3 DNA: TGTGCCAGTACGCGGGAGGGGCCGAGCTCCTACAATGAGCAGTTCTTC; CDR3 protein: CASTREGPSSYNEQFF
D gene: TRBD2; V gene: TRBV11-1; CDR3 length: 15; J gene: TRBJ2-1; clone size: .; CDR3 DNA: TGTGCCAGCAGCTTAGTTGGCGGGAGGGAGAATGAGCAGTTCTTC; CDR3 protein: CASSLVGGRENEQFF
D gene: TRBD1; V gene: TRBV2; CDR3 length: 14; J gene: TRBJ1-2; clone size: .; CDR3 DNA: TGTGCCAGCATCCGGACAGGGATTGTTTATGGCTACACCTTC; CDR3 protein: CASIRTGIVYGYTF
D gene: .; V gene: TRBV30; CDR3 length: 14; J gene: TRBJ2-7; clone size: few; CDR3 DNA: TGTGCCTGGAGCCGAACCTTCGGCTCCTACGAGCAGTACTTC; CDR3 protein: CAWSRTFGSYEQYF
D gene: .; V gene: TRBV15; CDR3 length: 17; J gene: TRBJ1-5; clone size: .; CDR3 DNA: TGTGCCACCAGCAGCACCTCGGGGGGGTCTGGCAATCAGCCCCAGCATTTT; CDR3 protein: CATSSTSGGSGNQPQHF
D gene: TRBD1; V gene: TRBV5-1; CDR3 length: 16; J gene: TRBJ2-1; clone size: .; CDR3 DNA: TGCGCCAGCAGCTTGGAGCGGGCAGGGGGCTTCAATGAGCAGTTCTTC; CDR3 protein: CASSLERAGGFNEQFF
D gene: .; V gene: TRBV18; CDR3 length: 13; J gene: TRBJ1-1; clone size: .; CDR3 DNA: TGTGCCAGCCCCACAACCCAGAACACTGAAGCTTTCTTT; CDR3 protein: CASPTTQNTEAFF
D gene: .; V gene: TRBV7-2; CDR3 length: 14; J gene: TRBJ1-1; clone size: once; CDR3 DNA: TGTGCCAGCAGCTTAGCGGAGGGGAACACTGAAGCTTTCTTT; CDR3 protein: CASSLAEGNTEAFF
D gene: TRBD2; V gene: TRBV5-1; CDR3 length: 15; J gene: TRBJ2-5; clone size: few; CDR3 DNA: TGCGCCAGCAGCTCGGGACTAGCGGGAGCGGAGACCCAGTACTTC; CDR3 protein: CASSSGLAGAETQYF
D gene: .; V gene: TRBV14; CDR3 length: 17; J gene: TRBJ2-7; clone size: .; CDR3 DNA: TGTGCCAGCAGCCAAGATGGGGCCGGGACACTCTGGGACGAGCAGTACTTC; CDR3 protein: CASSQDGAGTLWDEQYF
D gene: TRBD1; V gene: TRBV30; CDR3 length: 12; J gene: TRBJ1-5; clone size: few; CDR3 DNA: TGTGCCTGGAGTAGGGACAGGCAGCCCCAGCATTTT; CDR3 protein: CAWSRDRQPQHF
D gene: .; V gene: TRBV7-9; CDR3 length: 12; J gene: TRBJ2-1; clone size: few; CDR3 DNA: TGTGCCAGCAGGGGCAGTCACAATGAGCAGTTCTTC; CDR3 protein: CASRGSHNEQFF
D gene: TRBD2; V gene: TRBV29-1; CDR3 length: 15; J gene: TRBJ2-6; clone size: .; CDR3 DNA: TGCAGCGTTGGAGTTAGCGGGTCTGGGGCCAACGTCCTGACTTTC; CDR3 protein: CSVGVSGSGANVLTF
D gene: .; V gene: TRBV2; CDR3 length: 12; J gene: TRBJ2-5; clone size: .; CDR3 DNA: TGTGCCAGCAGCTACAGTCAAGAGACCCAGTACTTC; CDR3 protein: CASSYSQETQYF
D gene: .; V gene: TRBV28; CDR3 length: 15; J gene: TRBJ2-1; clone size: few; CDR3 DNA: TGTGCCAGCAGTTTGCGTGGGAGTCTTGGCGATGAGCAGTTCTTC; CDR3 protein: CASSLRGSLGDEQFF
D gene: .; V gene: TRBV7-9; CDR3 length: 14; J gene: TRBJ2-2; clone size: .; CDR3 DNA: TGTGCCAGCAGCTTCGTACTAAACACCGGGGAGCTGTTTTTT; CDR3 protein: CASSFVLNTGELFF
D gene: .; V gene: TRBV27; CDR3 length: 17; J gene: TRBJ2-2; clone size: .; CDR3 DNA: TGTGCCAGCAGTTTCCTGGCGACTCCGCTTGGGAGCGGGGAGCTGTTTTTT; CDR3 protein: CASSFLATPLGSGELFF
D gene: TRBD2; V gene: TRBV5-1; CDR3 length: 15; J gene: TRBJ2-1; clone size: .; CDR3 DNA: TGCGCCAGCAGCTTCCAAGCGGGAGGGATGGATGAGCAGTTCTTC; CDR3 protein: CASSFQAGGMDEQFF
D gene: .; V gene: TRBV15; CDR3 length: 14; J gene: TRBJ2-3; clone size: .; CDR3 DNA: TGTGCCACCAGCGGCAGGCCCTCAGGAGATACGCAGTATTTT; CDR3 protein: CATSGRPSGDTQYF
D gene: TRBD1; V gene: TRBV30; CDR3 length: 14; J gene: TRBJ1-5; clone size: .; CDR3 DNA: TGTGCCTGGTCGGTTAACAGGGGGGAGCAGCCCCAGCATTTT; CDR3 protein: CAWSVNRGEQPQHF
D gene: TRBD1; V gene: TRBV2; CDR3 length: 14; J gene: TRBJ1-6; clone size: .; CDR3 DNA: TGTGCCACCGTGACAGGGAACTATAATTCACCCCTCCACTTT; CDR3 protein: CATVTGNYNSPLHF
D gene: .; V gene: TRBV13; CDR3 length: 13; J gene: TRBJ1-6; clone size: few; CDR3 DNA: TGTGCCAGCAGCTTAGACAGACGGTCACCCCTCCACTTT; CDR3 protein: CASSLDRRSPLHF
D gene: TRBD1; V gene: TRBV18; CDR3 length: 14; J gene: TRBJ1-1; clone size: few; CDR3 DNA: TGTGCCAGCTCACTTCGGGACAGTGACACTGAAGCTTTCTTT; CDR3 protein: CASSLRDSDTEAFF
D gene: .; V gene: TRBV18; CDR3 length: 14; J gene: TRBJ1-3; clone size: .; CDR3 DNA: TGTGCCAGCTCACCAAATGACAGCCGAAACACCATATATTTT; CDR3 protein: CASSPNDSRNTIYF
D gene: TRBD2; V gene: TRBV29-1; CDR3 length: 14; J gene: TRBJ2-1; clone size: few; CDR3 DNA: TGCAGCGTAGAACCCAGACTAGCAATCAATGAGCAGTTCTTC; CDR3 protein: CSVEPRLAINEQFF
D gene: .; V gene: TRBV29-1; CDR3 length: 13; J gene: TRBJ1-1; clone size: .; CDR3 DNA: TGCAGCGTGGAGGGGGGGCCGGGAACTGAAGCTTTCTTT; CDR3 protein: CSVEGGPGTEAFF